What follows are 30 T cell receptor beta chains derived from one specimen sequenced in a study of response to subunit inactivated influenza vaccine. Each CDR3 protein gets one entry after TCRdb re-called the RT-PCR reads with MiXCR. The table includes about 580,000 distinct CDR3 sequences, around 13% detected once. The starting material was PBMCs from blood, obtained roughly 12 days after vaccination. The source of these receptors is a man over 45 who received an inactivated influenza vaccine.

CDR3 DNA sequence: TGTGCCACCAGCAGAGCGCGACAGGGAATTGGGGAGCAGTTCTTC. This encodes CATSRARQGIGEQFF. V is TRBV15 and J is TRBJ2-1, with 7 bases identical to TRBD1. V was pared by 1 base and J by 10 bases, with 10 bases of the junction left unmatched. Germline V lookup: CDR1 LNHNV, CDR2 YYDKDF (reference sequence). The CDR3 is made up of 15 amino acids.

The genes are TRBV4-1 and TRBJ1-5; TRBD1 aligns across 9 bases. The CDR3 runs 16 residues. With 4 bases clipped from V and 1 base from J, the junction kept 5 bases outside the gene matches. Per germline, CDR1 MGHRA and CDR2 YSYEKL. This CDR3 reads CASSRTGTGSNQPQHF. The CDR3 region has the DNA TGCGCCAGCAGCCGAACCGGGACAGGGAGCAATCAGCCCCAGCATTTT.

The J gene is TRBJ1-2, the V gene TRBV29-1; no clear D. The CDR3 sequence is 11 residues long. Trimming removed 4 bases from V and 1 base from J, with 4 bases in between. Germline V CDR1 and CDR2: SQVTM, ANQGSEA. The CDR3: CSVVVNYGYTF. CDR3 sequence (DNA): TGCAGCGTTGTAGTTAACTATGGCTACACCTTC. Full variable domain (rest looked up from reference TRBV29-1 and TRBJ1-2): SAVISQKPSRDICQRGTSLTIQCQVDSQVTMMFWYRQQPGQSLTLIATANQGSEATYESGFVIDKFPISRPNLTFSTLTVSNMSPEDSSIYLCSVVVNYGYTFGSGTRLTVV.

This clonotype was seen a handful of times. CDR3 coding DNA: TGCAGTGCTCAACCTATGGACCGTTCCGGGGAGACCCAGTACTTC. It yields the protein CSAQPMDRSGETQYF. The rearrangement links TRBV20-1 to TRBJ2-5; no clear D. The CDR3 covers 15 residues. The germline V gene has CDR1 DFQATT and CDR2 SNEGSKA (reference sequence). The ends were cut back, 5 bases at V and 5 bases at J, with 21 bases in the middle.

This clonotype was recorded many times. The gene calls are TRBV12-3 or TRBV12-4 and TRBJ2-5, with TRBD2 identical over 8 bases. V lost 6 bases and J lost 10; bases outside the gene matches: 16. The CDR3 length is 15 residues. The CDR3 DNA is TGTGCCAGCAGCTCAACCCGGGGGGGGGCCCAGGACCAGTACTTC. It is translated as CASSSTRGGAQDQYF.

This clonotype was seen a handful of times. V usage is TRBV3-1 and J usage is TRBJ2-3; TRBD2 matches 10 bases. Germline trimming cut 0 bases from V and 1 base from J; bases unmatched to any gene: 7. The germline V gene has CDR1 LGHDT and CDR2 YNNKEL (reference sequence). CDR3 length equals 18 residues. As DNA, the CDR3 is TGTGCCAGCAGCCAAGATGCCAGGCTAGCGGGAGGCACAGATACGCAGTATTTT. It translates to CASSQDARLAGGTDTQYF.

This clonotype came up a few times. CDR3 sequence: CASSQVIRGRLAKNIQYF. The CDR3 nucleotides read TGTGCCAGCAGCCAAGTTATTCGAGGGCGTCTAGCCAAAAACATTCAGTACTTC. The chain has TRBV3-1 and TRBJ2-4; D is perhaps TRBD2 (5 bases). The CDR3 consists of 18 residues. V was trimmed by 1 base and J by 0 bases, leaving 16 bases between them. The germline CDR1 and CDR2 sequences are LGHDT and YNNKEL (reference sequence).

The gene calls are TRBV2 and TRBJ2-1; tentatively, D is TRBD1 (5 bases). Germline CDR1 is SNHLY and CDR2 is FYNNEI. V lost 6 bases to trimming and J lost 9 bases, with 18 bases between them. The CDR3 runs to 14 residues. The CDR3 DNA reads TGTGCCAGCAGCACCCTAGGGGTGGACGCTGAGCAGTTCTTC. Translating it yields CASSTLGVDAEQFF.

This clonotype was detected many times. The chain joins TRBV20-1 to TRBJ1-1; the match to TRBD1 covers 9 bases. This CDR3 is 15 amino acids long. Trimming removed 2 bases from V and 5 bases from J; junction bases left unmatched: 9. Germline-derived CDR1 and CDR2 are DFQATT and SNEGSKA (reference sequence). The CDR3 DNA sequence: TGCAGTGCTAGACCTGAGACAGGGGGGAGGACTGAAGCTTTCTTT. It specifies CSARPETGGRTEAFF.

This clonotype was found many times. The V call is TRBV5-1, the J call TRBJ2-3, with TRBD2 matching over 13 bases. The trim removed 4 bases at V and 5 bases at J, leaving 7 bases unmatched. Germline V lookup: CDR1 SGHRS, CDR2 YFSETQ. This CDR3 is built from 16 residues. The CDR3 loop is CASSPQGTSGIDTQYF. In DNA form, the CDR3 reads TGCGCCAGCAGCCCCCAGGGGACTAGCGGGATAGATACGCAGTATTTT.

The genes are TRBV7-9 and TRBJ1-1; weak D call: TRBD1 (5 bases). Germline CDR1 reads SEHNR; CDR2 reads FQNEAQ (reference sequence). This CDR3 has 14 residues. V lost 1 base, J lost 3 bases, and 9 bases lay in between. This chain's CDR3 is CASSLVPRDTEAFF. The DNA for the CDR3 is TGTGCCAGCAGCTTAGTCCCCAGGGACACTGAAGCTTTCTTT.

The table lists this clonotype with a few counts. This chain links TRBV27 with TRBJ2-5, with D possibly TRBD2 on 5 matching bases. In germline, CDR1 is MNHEY, CDR2 SMNVEV (reference sequence). The CDR3 extends over 15 amino acids. Deletions cut 5 bases from V and 5 bases from J, with 18 bases between. This CDR3 reads CASSPTRLALETQYF. The CDR3 nucleotides read TGTGCCAGCAGTCCCACGCGGCTAGCCTTGGAGACCCAGTACTTC.

This clonotype came up a few times. The genes are TRBV4-2 and TRBJ2-4; D is undetermined. This CDR3 has 14 amino acids. Trimming removed 0 bases from V and 8 bases from J, with 11 bases in between. Germline assignment: CDR1 LGHNA and CDR2 YNFKEQ. CDR3 sequence: CASSQEVDDYIQYF. The DNA of the CDR3 is TGTGCCAGCAGCCAAGAAGTTGATGACTACATTCAGTACTTC.

V is TRBV6-1 and J is TRBJ1-5; 7 bases fit TRBD1. After removal of 5 bases from V and 2 bases from J, the junction contained 6 bases not matched to a gene. The CDR3 loop spans 15 amino acids. CDR1 and CDR2 (germline): MNHNS, SASEGT. Here the CDR3 reads CASSPHRGGNQPQHF. As DNA, the CDR3 is TGTGCCAGCAGTCCCCACAGGGGTGGCAATCAGCCCCAGCATTTT.

The chain couples TRBV5-1 to TRBJ2-3; 8 nucleotides line up with TRBD2. Trimming took 3 bases from V and 6 from J; bases not matched to a gene: 9. From germline, CDR1 is SGHRS and CDR2 YFSETQ. The CDR3 is 15 amino acids. CDR3 bases: TGCGCCAGCAGCTGGACTAGCCCGGGAGGGGATACGCAGTATTTT. Its translation: CASSWTSPGGDTQYF.

The chain couples TRBV18 to TRBJ1-1; D not resolved. Germline-derived CDR1 and CDR2 are KGHSH and LQKENI. This CDR3 is built from 13 residues. Trimming cost V 3 bases and J 5 bases, with 10 bases left between them. In nucleotides, the CDR3 is TGTGCCAGCTCACCTACGGCGGGGACTGAAGCTTTCTTT. This encodes CASSPTAGTEAFF.

The chain is built from TRBV3-1 and TRBJ2-1; 7 nucleotides line up with TRBD2. Germline trimming cut 1 base from V and 0 bases from J; bases unmatched to any gene: 6. Germline lookup yields CDR1 LGHDT and CDR2 YNNKEL (reference sequence). The CDR3 has 17 amino acids. CDR3 loop: CASSQGGSGSSYNEQFF. In nucleotides, the CDR3 is TGTGCCAGCAGCCAAGGAGGTAGCGGGTCCTCCTACAATGAGCAGTTCTTC.

Ten or more counts support this clonotype. The genes are TRBV24-1 and TRBJ2-3; 12 bases map to TRBD2. V lost 1 base to trimming and J lost 5 bases; unmatched junction nucleotides: 12. CDR1 is KGHDR, CDR2 SFDVKD, per germline. This CDR3 spans 19 amino acids. The CDR3 nucleotides are TGTGCCACCAGTGATTTCCCTTCTCGACTAGCGGGAGCTAAAGATACGCAGTATTTT. This codes for CATSDFPSRLAGAKDTQYF.

There are many counts of this clonotype. J is TRBJ1-2 and V is TRBV5-1, with D tentatively TRBD1 (5 bases). This CDR3 region has 12 residues. From germline, CDR1 is SGHRS and CDR2 YFSETQ. V lost 4 bases, J lost 8 bases, and 12 bases lay in between. CDR3 region: CASSGTKGGYTF. In nucleotides, the CDR3 is TGCGCCAGCAGCGGGACTAAAGGGGGCTACACCTTC.

This clonotype was detected ten times or more. This rearrangement joins TRBV29-1 to TRBJ2-1, with 9 positions matching TRBD2. Germline CDR1 reads SQVTM; CDR2 reads ANQGSEA. The CDR3 length is 17 residues. The V gene end was trimmed by 3 bases and the J gene end by 1 base; junction bases not matched to a gene: 10. CDR3 residues: CSVETPPRGGSYNEQFF. CDR3 DNA: TGCAGCGTTGAGACCCCACCGCGGGGGGGGTCCTACAATGAGCAGTTCTTC.

This clonotype appeared a few times. This chain joins TRBV2 and TRBJ2-3, with D unresolved. The CDR3 loop spans 12 amino acids. V gave up 7 bases and J gave up 2 bases, with 7 bases separating them. Germline V gene data show CDR1 as SNHLY and CDR2 as FYNNEI. The CDR3 reads CASNYLTDTQYF. The CDR3, as DNA: TGTGCCAGCAATTACCTCACAGATACGCAGTATTTT.

This clonotype was seen a handful of times. The CDR3 loop is CSARDRRGHEQYF. CDR3 bases: TGCAGTGCTAGAGATCGGCGCGGTCACGAGCAGTACTTC. The chain carries TRBV20-1 and TRBJ2-7; D gene ambiguous. Trimming cost V 0 bases and J 5 bases, with 11 bases left between them. Germline assignment: CDR1 DFQATT and CDR2 SNEGSKA (reference sequence). This CDR3 region has 13 residues.

This clonotype was seen only a few times. V is TRBV9 and J is TRBJ2-3; no firm D call. The CDR3 contains 11 residues. The V gene's germline CDR1 is SGDLS and CDR2 YYNGEE. With 7 bases removed from V and 3 bases from J, the gap between germline ends came to 6 bases. CDR3 amino acids: CASARTDTQYF. CDR3 DNA sequence: TGTGCCAGCGCACGGACAGATACGCAGTATTTT. Looking up the rest from reference TRBV9 and TRBJ2-3 gives the full variable domain: DSGVTQTPKHLITATGQRVTLRCSPRSGDLSVYWYQQSLDQGLQFLIQYYNGEERAKGNILERFSAQQFPDLHSELNLSSLELGDSALYFCASARTDTQYFGPGTRLTVL.

At least ten counts were recorded for this clonotype. The chain has TRBV20-1 and TRBJ1-2, with 7 nucleotides matching TRBD1. V lost 6 bases to trimming and J lost 8 bases; unmatched junction nucleotides: 12. Germline V CDR1 and CDR2: DFQATT, SNEGSKA (reference sequence). The CDR3 length is 13 residues. CDR3 nucleotide sequence: TGCAGTGCCCCGTATCGGACAGGTGCGGGCTACACCTTC. It codes for CSAPYRTGAGYTF.

The chain recombines TRBV20-1 with TRBJ2-2, with D hard to call. V gave up 6 bases and J gave up 6 bases, with 14 bases separating them. The length of the CDR3 is 13 residues. Germline CDR1 is DFQATT and CDR2 is SNEGSKA (reference sequence). The CDR3 nucleotides read TGCAGTGCAACAACGGGCAACCCCGGGGAGCTGTTTTTT. The encoded protein is CSATTGNPGELFF.

This chain uses TRBV20-1 with TRBJ1-6; maybe TRBD1 (6 bases). The V and J ends lost 6 bases and 10 bases respectively, with 22 bases between them. CDR1 and CDR2 from the germline V gene are DFQATT and SNEGSKA (reference sequence). This CDR3 has 15 residues. As DNA, the CDR3 is TGCAGTGCGCCTAGGGGCAGGGGATTTGAGTCACCCCTCCACTTT. Translated, it gives CSAPRGRGFESPLHF.

The J gene is TRBJ1-2, the V gene TRBV10-3; no definite D call. Germline CDR1 ENHRY, CDR2 SYGVKD. CDR3 length: 13 amino acids. Trimming took 6 bases from V and 3 from J, leaving 11 bases between them. In DNA, the CDR3 is TGTGCCATCAGGGGCGATAGTTACTATGGCTACACCTTC. Translation gives CAIRGDSYYGYTF.

This clonotype has more than one count but fewer than ten. V usage is TRBV29-1 and J usage is TRBJ2-5; D ambiguous. V dropped 3 bases and J dropped 0 bases, with 14 bases sitting between them. Germline lookup yields CDR1 SQVTM and CDR2 ANQGSEA. This CDR3 contains 15 residues. The DNA of the CDR3 is TGCAGCGTTGACCGAGGCCTTCCGTACCAAGAGACCCAGTACTTC. Its translation: CSVDRGLPYQETQYF.

Only a few counts were recorded for this clonotype. The CDR3 spells CSARRGLAGVPEQYF. CDR3 in DNA: TGCAGTGCTAGGAGGGGGCTAGCGGGAGTCCCCGAGCAGTACTTC. The chain has TRBV20-1 and TRBJ2-7; TRBD2 agrees at 10 bases. Trimming cost V 3 bases and J 6 bases; bases outside gene matches: 11. This CDR3 contains 15 residues. Germline-derived CDR1 and CDR2 are DFQATT and SNEGSKA (reference sequence).

The V gene is TRBV27, the J gene TRBJ1-2; 8 positions match TRBD1. CDR1 and CDR2 (germline): MNHEY, SMNVEV (reference sequence). The ends lost 3 bases at V and 2 bases at J; junction bases unmatched: 8. The CDR3 covers 16 residues. CDR3 loop: CASSLGRTGPNYGYTF. CDR3 nucleotide sequence: TGTGCCAGCAGTTTGGGACGGACAGGGCCGAACTATGGCTACACCTTC.